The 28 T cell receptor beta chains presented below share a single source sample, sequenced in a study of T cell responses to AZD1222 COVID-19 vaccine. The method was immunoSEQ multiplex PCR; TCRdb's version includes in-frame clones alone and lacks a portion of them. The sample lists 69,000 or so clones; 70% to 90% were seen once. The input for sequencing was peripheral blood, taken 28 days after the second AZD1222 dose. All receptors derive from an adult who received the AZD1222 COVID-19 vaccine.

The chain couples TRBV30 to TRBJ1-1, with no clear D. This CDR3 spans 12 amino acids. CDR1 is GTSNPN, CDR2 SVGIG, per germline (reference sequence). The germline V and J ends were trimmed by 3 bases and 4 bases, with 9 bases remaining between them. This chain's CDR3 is CAWRGGGTEAFF. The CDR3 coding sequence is TGTGCCTGGAGAGGAGGCGGCACTGAAGCTTTCTTT.

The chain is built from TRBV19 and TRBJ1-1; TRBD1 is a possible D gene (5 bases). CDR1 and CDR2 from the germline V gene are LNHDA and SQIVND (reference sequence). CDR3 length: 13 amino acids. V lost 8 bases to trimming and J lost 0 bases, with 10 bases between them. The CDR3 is CASLTDVNTEAFF. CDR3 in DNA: TGTGCCAGTTTGACAGATGTGAACACTGAAGCTTTCTTT.

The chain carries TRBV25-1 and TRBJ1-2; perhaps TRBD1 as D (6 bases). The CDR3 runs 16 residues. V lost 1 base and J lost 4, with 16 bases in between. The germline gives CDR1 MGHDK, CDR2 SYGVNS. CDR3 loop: CASSELEWTAPYGYTF. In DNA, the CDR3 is TGTGCCAGCAGTGAATTAGAGTGGACAGCTCCCTATGGCTACACCTTC.

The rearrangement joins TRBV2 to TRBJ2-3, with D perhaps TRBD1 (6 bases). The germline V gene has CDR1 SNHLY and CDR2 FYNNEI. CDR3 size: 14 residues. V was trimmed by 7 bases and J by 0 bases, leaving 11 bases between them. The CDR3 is CASTRGQSTDTQYF. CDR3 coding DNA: TGTGCCAGCACCAGGGGTCAGAGCACAGATACGCAGTATTTT.

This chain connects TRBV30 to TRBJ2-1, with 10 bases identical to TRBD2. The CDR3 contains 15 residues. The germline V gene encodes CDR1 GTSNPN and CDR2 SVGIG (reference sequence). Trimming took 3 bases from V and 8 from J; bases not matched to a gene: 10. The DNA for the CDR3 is TGTGCCTGGAGAGGTGGACTAGCGGTCGGGCATGAGCAGTTCTTC. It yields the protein CAWRGGLAVGHEQFF.

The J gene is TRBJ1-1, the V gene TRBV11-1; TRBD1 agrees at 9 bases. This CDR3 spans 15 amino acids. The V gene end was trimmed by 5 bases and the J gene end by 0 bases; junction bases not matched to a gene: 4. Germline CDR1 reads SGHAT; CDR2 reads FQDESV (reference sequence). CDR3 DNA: TGTGCCAGCAGCAAGACAGGGGGGATGAACACTGAAGCTTTCTTT. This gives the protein CASSKTGGMNTEAFF. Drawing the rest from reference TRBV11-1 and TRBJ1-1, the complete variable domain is EAEVAQSPRYKITEKSQAVAFWCDPISGHATLYWYRQILGQGPELLVQFQDESVVDDSQLPKDRFSAERLKGVDSTLKIQPAELGDSAMYLCASSKTGGMNTEAFFGQGTRLTVV.

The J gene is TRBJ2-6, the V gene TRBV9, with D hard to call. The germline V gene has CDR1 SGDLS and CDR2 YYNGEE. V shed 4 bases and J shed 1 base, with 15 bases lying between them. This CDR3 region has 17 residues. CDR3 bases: TGTGCCAGCAGCCCGTCAGGCTCCGGGTCTGGGGCCAACGTCCTGACTTTC. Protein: CASSPSGSGSGANVLTF.

CDR3 coding DNA: TGTGCCAGCTCACCCGGACTGGATTCCTACGAGCAGTACTTC. It codes for CASSPGLDSYEQYF. V is TRBV18 and J is TRBJ2-7, with a possible D match to TRBD2 (5 bases). The CDR3 consists of 14 residues. The V gene's germline CDR1 is KGHSH and CDR2 LQKENI. The ends were cut back, 3 bases at V and 1 base at J, with 10 bases in the middle.

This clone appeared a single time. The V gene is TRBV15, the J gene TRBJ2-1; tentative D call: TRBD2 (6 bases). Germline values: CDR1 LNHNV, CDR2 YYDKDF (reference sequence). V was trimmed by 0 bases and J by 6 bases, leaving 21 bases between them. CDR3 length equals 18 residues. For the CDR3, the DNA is TGTGCCACCAGCAGAGATTGGACCTTCGGGGAGGAGATCAATGAGCAGTTCTTC. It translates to CATSRDWTFGEEINEQFF.

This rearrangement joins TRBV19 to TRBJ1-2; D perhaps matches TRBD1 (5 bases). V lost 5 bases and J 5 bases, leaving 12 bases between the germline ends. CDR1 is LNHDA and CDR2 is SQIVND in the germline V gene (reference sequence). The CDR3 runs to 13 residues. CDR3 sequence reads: CASSLGEGYGYTF. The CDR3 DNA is TGTGCCAGTAGTTTAGGGGAGGGTTATGGCTACACCTTC.

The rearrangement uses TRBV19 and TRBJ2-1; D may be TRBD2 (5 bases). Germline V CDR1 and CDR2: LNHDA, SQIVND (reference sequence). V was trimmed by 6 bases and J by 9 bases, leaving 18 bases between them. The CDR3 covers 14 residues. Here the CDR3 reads CASSLIGGVSEQFF. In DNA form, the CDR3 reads TGTGCCAGTAGCTTAATCGGAGGTGTCAGTGAGCAGTTCTTC.

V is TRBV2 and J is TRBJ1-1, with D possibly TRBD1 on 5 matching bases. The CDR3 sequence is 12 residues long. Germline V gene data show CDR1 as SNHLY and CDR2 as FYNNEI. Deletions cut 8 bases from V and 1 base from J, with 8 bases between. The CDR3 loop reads CASRGGNTEAFF. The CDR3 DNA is TGTGCCAGCCGGGGGGGGAACACTGAAGCTTTCTTT. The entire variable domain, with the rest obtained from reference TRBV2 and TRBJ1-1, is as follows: EPEVTQTPSHQVTQMGQEVILRCVPISNHLYFYWYRQILGQKVEFLVSFYNNEISEKSEIFDDQFSVERPDGSNFTLKIRSTKLEDSAMYFCASRGGNTEAFFGQGTRLTVV.

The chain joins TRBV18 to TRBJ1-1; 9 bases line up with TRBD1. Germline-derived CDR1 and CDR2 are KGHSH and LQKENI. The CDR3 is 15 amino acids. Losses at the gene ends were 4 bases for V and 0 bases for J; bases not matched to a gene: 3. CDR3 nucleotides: TGTGCCAGCTCACTAGGGACAGGGATGAACACTGAAGCTTTCTTT. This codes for CASSLGTGMNTEAFF.

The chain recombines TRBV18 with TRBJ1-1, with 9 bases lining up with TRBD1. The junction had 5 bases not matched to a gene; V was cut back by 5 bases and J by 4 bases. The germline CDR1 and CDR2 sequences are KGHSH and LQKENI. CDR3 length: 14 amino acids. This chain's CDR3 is CASSETGGGTEAFF. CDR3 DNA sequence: TGTGCCAGCTCAGAGACAGGGGGTGGCACTGAAGCTTTCTTT. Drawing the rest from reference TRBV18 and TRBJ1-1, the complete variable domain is NAGVMQNPRHLVRRRGQEARLRCSPMKGHSHVYWYRQLPEEGLKFMVYLQKENIIDESGMPKERFSAEFPKEGPSILRIQQVVRGDSAAYFCASSETGGGTEAFFGQGTRLTVV.

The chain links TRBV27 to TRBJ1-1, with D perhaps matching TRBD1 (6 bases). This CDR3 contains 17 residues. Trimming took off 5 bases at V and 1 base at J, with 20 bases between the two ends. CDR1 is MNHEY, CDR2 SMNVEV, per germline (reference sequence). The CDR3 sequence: CASSPLGQSRSNTEAFF. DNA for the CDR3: TGTGCCAGCAGTCCCCTTGGACAGAGTAGGTCGAACACTGAAGCTTTCTTT.

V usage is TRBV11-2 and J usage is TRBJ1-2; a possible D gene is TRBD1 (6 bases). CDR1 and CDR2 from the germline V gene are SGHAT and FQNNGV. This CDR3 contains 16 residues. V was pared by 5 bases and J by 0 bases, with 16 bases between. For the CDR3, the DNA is TGTGCCAGCAGCCAATTGGGACACCAAGCTAACTATGGCTACACCTTC. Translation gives CASSQLGHQANYGYTF.

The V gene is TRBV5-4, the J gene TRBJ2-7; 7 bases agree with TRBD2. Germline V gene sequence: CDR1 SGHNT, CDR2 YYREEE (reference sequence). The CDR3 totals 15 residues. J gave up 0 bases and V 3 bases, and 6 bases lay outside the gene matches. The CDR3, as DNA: TGTGCCAGCAGCTCCCTCGGGGGGACCTCCTACGAGCAGTACTTC. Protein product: CASSSLGGTSYEQYF.

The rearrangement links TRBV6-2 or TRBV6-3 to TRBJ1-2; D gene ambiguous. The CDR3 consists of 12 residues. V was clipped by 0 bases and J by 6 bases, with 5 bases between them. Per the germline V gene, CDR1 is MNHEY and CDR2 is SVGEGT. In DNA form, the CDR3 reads TGTGCCAGCAGTTACTCAGGAGATGGCTACACCTTC. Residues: CASSYSGDGYTF.

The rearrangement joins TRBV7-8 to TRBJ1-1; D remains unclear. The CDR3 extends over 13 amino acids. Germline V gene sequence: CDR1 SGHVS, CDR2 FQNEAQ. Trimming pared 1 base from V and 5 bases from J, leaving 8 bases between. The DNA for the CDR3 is TGTGCCAGCAGCTTAGGTGCACCAACTGAAGCTTTCTTT. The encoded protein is CASSLGAPTEAFF.

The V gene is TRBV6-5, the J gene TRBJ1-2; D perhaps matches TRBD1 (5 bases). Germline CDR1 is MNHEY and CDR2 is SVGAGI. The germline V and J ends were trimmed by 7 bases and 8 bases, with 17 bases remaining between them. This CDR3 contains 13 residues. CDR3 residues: CASTSGALRGYTF. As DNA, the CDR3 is TGTGCCAGCACAAGCGGGGCCCTGAGGGGCTACACCTTC.

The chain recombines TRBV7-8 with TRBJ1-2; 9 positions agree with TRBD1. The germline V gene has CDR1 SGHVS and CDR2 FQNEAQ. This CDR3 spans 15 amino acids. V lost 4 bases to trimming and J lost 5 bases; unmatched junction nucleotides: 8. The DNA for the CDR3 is TGTGCCAGCAGCTCCCCGGACAGGGGCGAGTATGGCTACACCTTC. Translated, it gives CASSSPDRGEYGYTF. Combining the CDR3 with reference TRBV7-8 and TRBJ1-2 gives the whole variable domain GAGVSQSPRYKVAKRGQDVALRCDPISGHVSLFWYQQALGQGPEFLTYFQNEAQLDKSGLPSDRFFAERPEGSVSTLKIQRTQQEDSAVYLCASSSPDRGEYGYTFGSGTRLTVV.

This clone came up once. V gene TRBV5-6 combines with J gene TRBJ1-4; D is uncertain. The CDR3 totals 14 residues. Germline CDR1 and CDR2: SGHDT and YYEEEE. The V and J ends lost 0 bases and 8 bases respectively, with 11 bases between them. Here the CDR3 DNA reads TGTGCCAGCAGCTTGGGAGGGAATGAAGAAAAACTGTTTTTT. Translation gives CASSLGGNEEKLFF.

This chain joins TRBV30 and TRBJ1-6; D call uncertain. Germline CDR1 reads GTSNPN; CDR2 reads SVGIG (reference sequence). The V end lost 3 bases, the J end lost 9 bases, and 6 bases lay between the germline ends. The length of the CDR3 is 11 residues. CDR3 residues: CAWSSSSPLHF. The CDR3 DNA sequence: TGTGCCTGGAGCTCCAGTTCACCCCTCCACTTT.

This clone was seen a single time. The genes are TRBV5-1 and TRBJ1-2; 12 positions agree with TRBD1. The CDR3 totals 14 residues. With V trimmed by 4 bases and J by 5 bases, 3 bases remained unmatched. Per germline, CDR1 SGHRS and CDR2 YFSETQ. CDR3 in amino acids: CASSEGQGAYGYTF. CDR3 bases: TGCGCCAGCAGCGAGGGACAGGGGGCGTATGGCTACACCTTC.

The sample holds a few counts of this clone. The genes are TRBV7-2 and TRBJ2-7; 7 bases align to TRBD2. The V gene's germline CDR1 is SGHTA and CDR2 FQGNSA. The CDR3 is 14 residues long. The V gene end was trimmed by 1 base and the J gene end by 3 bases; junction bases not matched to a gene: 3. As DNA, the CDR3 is TGTGCCAGCAGCTTAGTCTCTAGCGGCTACGAGCAGTACTTC. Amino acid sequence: CASSLVSSGYEQYF.

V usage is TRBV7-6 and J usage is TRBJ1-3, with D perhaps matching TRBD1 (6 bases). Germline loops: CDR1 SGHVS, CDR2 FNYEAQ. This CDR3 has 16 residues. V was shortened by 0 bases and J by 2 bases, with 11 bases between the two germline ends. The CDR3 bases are TGTGCCAGCAGCTTAGCGGGGGCGGGAACTGGAAACACCATATATTTT. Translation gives CASSLAGAGTGNTIYF.

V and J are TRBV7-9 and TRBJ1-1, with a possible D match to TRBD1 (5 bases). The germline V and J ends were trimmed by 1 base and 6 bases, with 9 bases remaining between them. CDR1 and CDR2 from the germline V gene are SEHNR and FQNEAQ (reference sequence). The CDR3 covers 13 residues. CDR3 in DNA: TGTGCCAGCAGCTTAGTTGGAGGGGCTGAAGCTTTCTTT. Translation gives CASSLVGGAEAFF.

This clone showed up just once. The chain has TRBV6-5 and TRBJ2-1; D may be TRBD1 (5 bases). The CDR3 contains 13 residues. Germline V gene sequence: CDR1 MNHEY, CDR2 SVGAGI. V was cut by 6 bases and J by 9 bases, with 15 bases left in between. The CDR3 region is CASSVQGNGEQFF. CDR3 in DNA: TGTGCCAGCAGCGTGCAGGGAAACGGTGAGCAGTTCTTC.